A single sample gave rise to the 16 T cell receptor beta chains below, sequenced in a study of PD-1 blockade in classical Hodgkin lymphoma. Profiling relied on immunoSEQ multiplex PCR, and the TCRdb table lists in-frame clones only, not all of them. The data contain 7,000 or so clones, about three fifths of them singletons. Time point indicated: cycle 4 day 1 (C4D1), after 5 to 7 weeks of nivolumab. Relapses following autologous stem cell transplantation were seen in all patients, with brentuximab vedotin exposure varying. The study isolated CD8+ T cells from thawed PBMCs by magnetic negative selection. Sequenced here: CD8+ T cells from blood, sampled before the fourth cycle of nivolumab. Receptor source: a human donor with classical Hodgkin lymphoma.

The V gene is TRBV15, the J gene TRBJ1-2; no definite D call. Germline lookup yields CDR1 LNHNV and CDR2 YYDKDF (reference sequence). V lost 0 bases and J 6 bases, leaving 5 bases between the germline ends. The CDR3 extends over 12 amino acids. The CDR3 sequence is CATSREGNGYTF. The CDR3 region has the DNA TGTGCCACCAGCAGAGAAGGGAATGGCTACACCTTC.

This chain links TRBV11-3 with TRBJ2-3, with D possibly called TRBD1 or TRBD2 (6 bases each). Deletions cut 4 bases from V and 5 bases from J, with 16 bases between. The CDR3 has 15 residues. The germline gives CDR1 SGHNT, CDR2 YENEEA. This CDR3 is CASSSGRGPGDTQYF. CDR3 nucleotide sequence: TGTGCCAGCAGCTCCGGTCGGGGGCCCGGAGATACGCAGTATTTT.

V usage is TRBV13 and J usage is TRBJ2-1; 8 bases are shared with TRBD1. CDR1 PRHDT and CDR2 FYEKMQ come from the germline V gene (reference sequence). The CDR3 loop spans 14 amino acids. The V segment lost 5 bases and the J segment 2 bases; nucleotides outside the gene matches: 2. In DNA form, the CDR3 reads TGTGCCAGCAGCCTGGACAGGGCCTACAATGAGCAGTTCTTC. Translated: CASSLDRAYNEQFF. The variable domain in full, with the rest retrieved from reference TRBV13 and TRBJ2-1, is AAGVIQSPRHLIKEKRETATLKCYPIPRHDTVYWYQQGPGQDPQFLISFYEKMQSDKGSIPDRFSAQQFSDYHSELNMSSLELGDSALYFCASSLDRAYNEQFFGPGTRLTVL.

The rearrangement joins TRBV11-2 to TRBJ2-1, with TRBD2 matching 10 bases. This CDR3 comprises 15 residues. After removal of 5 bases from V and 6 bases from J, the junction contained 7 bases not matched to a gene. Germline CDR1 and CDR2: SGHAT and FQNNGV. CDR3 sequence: CASSGGGTSANEQFF. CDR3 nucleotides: TGTGCCAGCAGCGGGGGGGGGACTAGCGCCAATGAGCAGTTCTTC.

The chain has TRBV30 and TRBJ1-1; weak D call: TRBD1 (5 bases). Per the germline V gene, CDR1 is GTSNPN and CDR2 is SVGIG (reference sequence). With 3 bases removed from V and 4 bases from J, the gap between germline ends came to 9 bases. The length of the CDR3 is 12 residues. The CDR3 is CAWSGGTTEAFF. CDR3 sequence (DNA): TGTGCCTGGAGCGGGGGGACCACTGAAGCTTTCTTT.

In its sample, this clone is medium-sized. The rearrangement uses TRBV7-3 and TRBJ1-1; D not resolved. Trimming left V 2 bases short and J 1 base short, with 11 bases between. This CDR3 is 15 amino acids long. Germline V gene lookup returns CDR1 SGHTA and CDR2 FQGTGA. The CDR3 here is CASSLVVTGNTEAFF. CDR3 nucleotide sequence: TGTGCCAGCAGCTTAGTGGTGACGGGGAACACTGAAGCTTTCTTT. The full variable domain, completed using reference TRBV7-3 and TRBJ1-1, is GAGVSQTPSNKVTEKGKYVELRCDPISGHTALYWYRQSLGQGPEFLIYFQGTGAADDSGLPNDRFFAVRPEGSVSTLKIQRTERGDSAVYLCASSLVVTGNTEAFFGQGTRLTVV.

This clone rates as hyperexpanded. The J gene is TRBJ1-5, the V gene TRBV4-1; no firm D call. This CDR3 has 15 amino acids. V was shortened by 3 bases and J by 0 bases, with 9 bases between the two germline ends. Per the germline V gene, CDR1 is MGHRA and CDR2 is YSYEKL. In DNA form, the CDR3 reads TGCGCCAGCAGCCACGCCTTCAATAGCAATCAGCCCCAGCATTTT. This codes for CASSHAFNSNQPQHF.

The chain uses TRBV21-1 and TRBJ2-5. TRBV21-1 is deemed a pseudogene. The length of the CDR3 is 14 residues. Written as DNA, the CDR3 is TGTGCCAGCAGCAACCCTGGGGTATACGAGACCCAGTACTTC. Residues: CASSNPGVYETQYF.

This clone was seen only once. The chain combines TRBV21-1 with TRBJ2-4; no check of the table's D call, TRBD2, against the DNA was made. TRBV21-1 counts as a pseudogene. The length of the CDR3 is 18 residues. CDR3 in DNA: TGTGCCAGCAGCAAAGAGGCTAGCGGGACACTAGCCAAAAACATTCAGTACTTC. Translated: CASSKEASGTLAKNIQYF.

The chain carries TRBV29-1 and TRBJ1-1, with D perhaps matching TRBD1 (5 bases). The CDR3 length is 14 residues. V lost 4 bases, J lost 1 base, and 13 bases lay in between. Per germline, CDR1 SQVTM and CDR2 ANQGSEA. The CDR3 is CSVVGREGNTEAFF. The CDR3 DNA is TGCAGCGTTGTGGGCAGGGAGGGGAACACTGAAGCTTTCTTT.

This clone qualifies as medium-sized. Written as DNA, the CDR3 is TGCGCCAGCAGACCCGGACTAGCGGAGCGCAATGAGCAGTTCTTC. It is translated as CASRPGLAERNEQFF. This chain links TRBV5-1 with TRBJ2-1, with 10 nucleotides matching TRBD2. The CDR3 is 15 amino acids. The junction had 8 bases not matched to a gene; V was cut back by 5 bases and J by 6 bases. The germline V gene encodes CDR1 SGHRS and CDR2 YFSETQ. The full variable domain, rest sourced from reference TRBV5-1 and TRBJ2-1, is KAGVTQTPRYLIKTRGQQVTLSCSPISGHRSVSWYQQTPGQGLQFLFEYFSETQRNKGNFPGRFSGRQFSNSRSEMNVSTLELGDSALYLCASRPGLAERNEQFFGPGTRLTVL.

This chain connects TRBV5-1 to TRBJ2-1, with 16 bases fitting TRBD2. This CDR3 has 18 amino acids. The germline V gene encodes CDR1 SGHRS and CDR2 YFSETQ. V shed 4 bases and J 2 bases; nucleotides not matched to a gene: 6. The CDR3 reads CASSGGLAGGPTYNEQFF. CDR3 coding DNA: TGCGCCAGCAGCGGGGGACTAGCGGGAGGGCCCACCTACAATGAGCAGTTCTTC.

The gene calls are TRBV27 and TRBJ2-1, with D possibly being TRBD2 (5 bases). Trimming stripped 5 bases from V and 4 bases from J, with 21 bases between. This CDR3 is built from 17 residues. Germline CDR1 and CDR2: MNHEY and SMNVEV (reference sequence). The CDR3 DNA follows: TGTGCCAGCAGTCTATACCCACTAGACTCGGGGTACAATGAGCAGTTCTTC. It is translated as CASSLYPLDSGYNEQFF.

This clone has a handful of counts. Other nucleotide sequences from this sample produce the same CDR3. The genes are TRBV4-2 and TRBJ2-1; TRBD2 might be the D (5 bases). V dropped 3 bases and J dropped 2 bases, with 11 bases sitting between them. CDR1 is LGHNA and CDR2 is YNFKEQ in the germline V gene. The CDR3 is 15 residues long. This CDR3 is CASSQGREPYNEQFF. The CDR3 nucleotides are TGTGCCAGCAGCCAGGGCCGGGAACCCTACAATGAGCAGTTCTTC.

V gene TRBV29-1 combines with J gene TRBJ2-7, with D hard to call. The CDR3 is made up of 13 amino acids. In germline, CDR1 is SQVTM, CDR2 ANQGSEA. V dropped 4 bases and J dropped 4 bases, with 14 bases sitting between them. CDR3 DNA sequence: TGCAGCGTTGGGCTGGCAGGACCTTACGAGCAGTACTTC. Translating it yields CSVGLAGPYEQYF.

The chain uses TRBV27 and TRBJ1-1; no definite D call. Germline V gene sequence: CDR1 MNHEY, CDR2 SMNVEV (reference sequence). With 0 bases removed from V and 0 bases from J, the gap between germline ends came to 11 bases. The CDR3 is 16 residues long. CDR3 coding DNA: TGTGCCAGCAGTTTATCGCAACGGACCATGAACACTGAAGCTTTCTTT. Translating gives CASSLSQRTMNTEAFF.